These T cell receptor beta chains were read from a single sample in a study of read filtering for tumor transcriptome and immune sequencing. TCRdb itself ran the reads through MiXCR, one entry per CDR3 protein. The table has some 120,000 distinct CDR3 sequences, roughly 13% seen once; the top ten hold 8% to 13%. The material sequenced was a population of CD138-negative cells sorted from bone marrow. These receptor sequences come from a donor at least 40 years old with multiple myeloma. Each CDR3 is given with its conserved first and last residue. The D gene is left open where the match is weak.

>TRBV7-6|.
CASSLGSKGEQFF
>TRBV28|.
CASFDPRGDTQYF
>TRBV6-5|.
CASSYVDEQYF
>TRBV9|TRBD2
CASSVGGSGEQYF
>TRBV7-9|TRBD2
CASSLEAGGAKNIQYF
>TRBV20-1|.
CSASFVREETQYF
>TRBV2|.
CASAPLSSYNEQFF
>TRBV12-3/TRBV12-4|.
CASSRANNYGYTF
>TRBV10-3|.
CAISAPLSNEQFF
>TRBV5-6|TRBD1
CASSSRRQGLVKGTEAFF
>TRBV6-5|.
CASREGDRAFF
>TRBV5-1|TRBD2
CASSSGLAGELSRYEQYF
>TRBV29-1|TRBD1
CSVEDQQGARNTIYF
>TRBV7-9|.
CASSAGAVSGANVLTF
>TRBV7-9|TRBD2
CASSPFPSGRPDYEQYF
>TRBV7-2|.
CASSLEGSGVRETQYF
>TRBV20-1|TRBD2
CSARTSGRIVGEQFF
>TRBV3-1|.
CASSQDRHYGYTF
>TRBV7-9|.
CASSRTGSTIYF
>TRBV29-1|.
CSVESGAGTDTQYF
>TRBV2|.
CASSEGASYNEQFF